This TCR beta chain was captured by sequencing in a study of blood T cell repertoires in COVID-19. Overall study: T cells, B-cell-depleted T cells, or PBMCs supplied cDNA or gDNA.

V lost 0 bases, J lost 7 bases, and 15 bases lay in between. CDR3 length: 16 amino acids. Germline CDR1 MNHNS, CDR2 SASEGT. Under the authors' procedure: Estimation of nucleated cell counts relied on the amplification of reference gene primers. Measured with immunoSEQ multiplex PCR; TCRdb has only the in-frame clones, and not every one. From that table come the V and J calls and clone size; the DNA was used to work out D and trimming. The table includes fewer than 300,000 clones, 81% detected once. The sequencing sample was made of peripheral blood. The chain carries TRBV6-1 and TRBJ1-4; no reliable D call. The sequence was obtained from a woman aged 60-75 years with active or convalescent COVID-19. CDR3 DNA sequence: TGTGCCAGCAGTGAAGCTTTCATGGCAGGAAGTGAAAAACTGTTTTTT. It is translated as CASSEAFMAGSEKLFF.